This entry describes one T cell receptor beta chain. What it binds is not known. The CDR3 runs to 15 residues. V was trimmed by 3 bases and J by 4 bases, leaving 18 bases between them. Germline lookup yields CDR1 DFQATT and CDR2 SNEGSKA (reference sequence). This specimen comes from a study of T-cell reconstitution after alpha-beta-depleted transplantation in children. Findings and limits, study-wide: There were some patients whose high TCRbeta diversity at day 60 came from surviving recipient T cells and thymic progenitors. At the one-year point after transplant, T-cell counts and TCRbeta diversity were found to come mostly from T cells that had been newly produced. The origin of alpha-beta T cells about two months after transplant was reportedly several hundred expanded graft clones.

Preparation of the TCRbeta library was carried out with unique molecular identifiers. TCRdb fed the PCR reads into MiXCR, producing one record per CDR3 protein. The top ten clones hold just over 35% of a sample with about 610,000 distinct CDR3 sequences, more than 20% of them seen once. The V and J genes are TRBV20-1 and TRBJ1-2; D is unresolved. This sequence was found in a boy under two years old with Wiskott-Aldrich syndrome, due to receive a stem cell transplant. The specimen comprised PBMCs, sampled before TCRalphabeta/CD19-depleted stem cell transplant. This CDR3 reads CSARFSGMGFYGYTF. Here the CDR3 DNA reads TGCAGTGCTAGGTTCTCGGGGATGGGTTTCTATGGCTACACCTTC.